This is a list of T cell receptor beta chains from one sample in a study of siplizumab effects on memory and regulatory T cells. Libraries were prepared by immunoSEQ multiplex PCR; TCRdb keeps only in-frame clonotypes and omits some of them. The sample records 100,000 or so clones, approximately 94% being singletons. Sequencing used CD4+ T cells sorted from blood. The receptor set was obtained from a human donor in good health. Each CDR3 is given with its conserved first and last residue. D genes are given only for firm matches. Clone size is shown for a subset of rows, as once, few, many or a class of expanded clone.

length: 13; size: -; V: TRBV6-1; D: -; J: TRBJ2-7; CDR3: CASSTNGGYEQYF; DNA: TGTGCCAGCAGTACGAATGGCGGCTACGAGCAGTACTTC
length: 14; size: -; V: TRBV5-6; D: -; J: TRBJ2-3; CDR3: CASSSLDSTDTQYF; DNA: TGTGCCAGCAGCTCGTTGGACAGCACAGATACGCAGTATTTT
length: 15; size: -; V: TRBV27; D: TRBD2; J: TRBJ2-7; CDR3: CASSSSGSFTYEQYF; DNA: TGTGCCAGCAGTTCTAGCGGGAGTTTTACCTACGAGCAGTACTTC
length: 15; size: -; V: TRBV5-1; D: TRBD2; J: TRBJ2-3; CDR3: CASSSGLAGTDTQYF; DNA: TGCGCCAGCAGCTCCGGACTAGCGGGCACAGATACGCAGTATTTT
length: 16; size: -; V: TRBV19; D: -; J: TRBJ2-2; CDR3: CASSTQGRVNPGELFF; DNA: TGTGCCAGTAGTACCCAGGGACGAGTAAATCCCGGGGAGCTGTTTTTT
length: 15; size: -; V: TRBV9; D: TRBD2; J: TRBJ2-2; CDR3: CASSVDGLAGRELFF; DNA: TGTGCCAGCAGCGTAGACGGACTAGCGGGTCGGGAGCTGTTTTTT
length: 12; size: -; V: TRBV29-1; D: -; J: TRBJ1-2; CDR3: CSVWDANYGYTF; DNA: TGCAGCGTATGGGACGCTAACTATGGCTACACCTTC
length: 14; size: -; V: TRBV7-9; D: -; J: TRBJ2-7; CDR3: CASSSDRKTYEQYF; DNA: TGTGCCAGCAGCTCGGACAGAAAAACCTACGAGCAGTACTTC
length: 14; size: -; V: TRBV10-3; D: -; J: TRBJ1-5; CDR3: CAISPGTGNQPQHF; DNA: TGTGCCATCAGCCCCGGGACTGGGAATCAGCCCCAGCATTTT
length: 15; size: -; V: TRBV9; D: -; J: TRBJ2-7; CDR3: CASSVAPGAVQEQYF; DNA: TGTGCCAGCAGCGTAGCCCCGGGAGCCGTACAAGAGCAGTACTTC
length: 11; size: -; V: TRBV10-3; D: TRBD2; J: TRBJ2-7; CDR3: CAAASGNEQYF; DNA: TGTGCCGCGGCTAGCGGGAACGAGCAGTACTTC
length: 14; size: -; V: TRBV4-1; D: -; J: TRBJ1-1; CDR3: CASSQPGRNTEAFF; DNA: TGCGCCAGCAGCCAACCTGGACGGAACACTGAAGCTTTCTTT
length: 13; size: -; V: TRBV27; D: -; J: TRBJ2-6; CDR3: CASRGSGANVLTF; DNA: TGTGCCAGCAGAGGCTCTGGGGCCAACGTCCTGACTTTC
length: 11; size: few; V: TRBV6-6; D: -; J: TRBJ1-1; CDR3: CASSAPLEAFF; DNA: TGTGCCAGCAGCGCCCCCTTGGAAGCTTTCTTT
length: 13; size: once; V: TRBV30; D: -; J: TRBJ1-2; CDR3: CAGTAGAGYGYTF; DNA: TGTGCCGGAACGGCAGGTGCGGGCTATGGCTACACCTTC
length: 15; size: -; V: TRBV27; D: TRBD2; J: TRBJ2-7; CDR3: CASSLTSGSIYEQYF; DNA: TGTGCCAGCAGTTTAACTAGCGGGAGTATCTACGAGCAGTACTTC
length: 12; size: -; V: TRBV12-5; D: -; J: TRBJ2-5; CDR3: CASGLPGVTQYF; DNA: TGTGCTAGTGGTTTGCCTGGGGTGACCCAGTACTTC
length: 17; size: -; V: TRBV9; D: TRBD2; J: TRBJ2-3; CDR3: CASSVDSAGGPTDTQYF; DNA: TGTGCCAGCAGCGTAGATTCAGCGGGAGGCCCCACAGATACGCAGTATTTT
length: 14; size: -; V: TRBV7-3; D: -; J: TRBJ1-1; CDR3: CASREREWDTEAFF; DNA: TGTGCCAGCAGGGAAAGAGAGTGGGACACTGAAGCTTTCTTT
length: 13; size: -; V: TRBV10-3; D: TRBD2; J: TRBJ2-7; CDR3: CAIRSSGRDEQYF; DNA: TGTGCCATCAGGAGTAGCGGGAGGGATGAGCAGTACTTC
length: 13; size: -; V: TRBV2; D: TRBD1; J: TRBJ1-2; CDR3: CASSPTGVGGYTF; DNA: TGTGCCAGCAGTCCGACAGGGGTCGGTGGCTACACCTTC
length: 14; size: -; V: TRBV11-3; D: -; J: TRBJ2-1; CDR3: CASSMGRGKNEQFF; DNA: TGTGCCAGCAGCATGGGGAGGGGGAAGAATGAGCAGTTCTTC
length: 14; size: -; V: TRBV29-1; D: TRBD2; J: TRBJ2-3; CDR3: CSVEAGGLTDTQYF; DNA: TGCAGCGTTGAAGCGGGGGGACTCACAGATACGCAGTATTTT
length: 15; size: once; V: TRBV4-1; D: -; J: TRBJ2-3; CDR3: CASSQPTSGTDTQYF; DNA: TGCGCCAGCAGCCAGCCGACTAGTGGCACAGATACGCAGTATTTT
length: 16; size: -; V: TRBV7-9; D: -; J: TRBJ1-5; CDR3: CASSRGGSMINQPQHF; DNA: TGTGCCAGCAGCCGCGGGGGCTCTATGATCAATCAGCCCCAGCATTTT